This is a list of T cell receptor beta chains from one sample in a study of blood T cell repertoires in COVID-19. The protocol was immunoSEQ multiplex PCR, while the TCRdb copy is restricted to in-frame clones and leaves out a portion. The sample lists about 250,000 clones, roughly 85% occurring once. Sequenced sample: PBMCs or T cells enriched from blood (not recorded which). All receptors come from a woman aged 45-65 years with acute COVID-19. The CDR3 runs from the conserved cysteine through the conserved F or W. A D gene is named only where the DNA matches it firmly. A row's size may be missing; if present it is once, few, many or a size class.

DNA: TGTGCCAGCAGCTTCAGGCAGGGGAATGAAAAACTGTTTTTT
CDR3: CASSFRQGNEKLFF
length: 14
J: TRBJ1-4
D: NA
size: NA
V: TRBV5-4

DNA: TGTGCCATCAGTGATGCTTCCGGGACACCGGTTAACTATGGCTACACCTTC
CDR3: CAISDASGTPVNYGYTF
length: 17
J: TRBJ1-2
D: NA
size: NA
V: TRBV10-3

DNA: TGTGCCTGGTCTAGACTCCCTTTGGCCACTGAAGCTTTCTTT
CDR3: CAWSRLPLATEAFF
length: 14
J: TRBJ1-1
D: NA
size: NA
V: TRBV30

DNA: TGTGCCAGCAGCCAACTAGCGGGGAGCCAAGAGACCCAGTACTTC
CDR3: CASSQLAGSQETQYF
length: 15
J: TRBJ2-5
D: TRBD2
size: NA
V: TRBV3-1/TRBV3-2

DNA: TGTGCCAGCAGCTTAGAGCAGCGGAGGGAGCAGTTCTTC
CDR3: CASSLEQRREQFF
length: 13
J: TRBJ2-1
D: NA
size: NA
V: TRBV7-2

DNA: TGTGCCTGGAAAGGGGGGGCCTACGAGCAGTACTTC
CDR3: CAWKGGAYEQYF
length: 12
J: TRBJ2-7
D: NA
size: NA
V: TRBV30

DNA: TGTGCCAGTAGTCTTGGGGGGACAGGGGTCCACGAGCAGTACTTC
CDR3: CASSLGGTGVHEQYF
length: 15
J: TRBJ2-7
D: TRBD1
size: NA
V: TRBV19

DNA: TGTGCCAGCAGCTTAGCGGGGGGGTCCTACAATGAGCAGTTCTTC
CDR3: CASSLAGGSYNEQFF
length: 15
J: TRBJ2-1
D: TRBD2
size: NA
V: TRBV11-3

DNA: TGTGCCAGCAGCCCGTCACAGTCCTTAGTGGCACCCCTCCACTTT
CDR3: CASSPSQSLVAPLHF
length: 15
J: TRBJ1-6
D: NA
size: NA
V: TRBV6-5

DNA: TGTGCCACCAGTGATTTGCGGGACAGACTTAACTATGGCTACACCTTC
CDR3: CATSDLRDRLNYGYTF
length: 16
J: TRBJ1-2
D: TRBD1
size: NA
V: TRBV24-1

DNA: TGTGCCAGCCCGCCACGGGGAGCGGGGGGGCTTGTCGGGGAGCTGTTTTTT
CDR3: CASPPRGAGGLVGELFF
length: 17
J: TRBJ2-2
D: TRBD2
size: NA
V: TRBV7-9

DNA: TGTGCCAGCAGTTACTCCAGGGAAACTTCACCCCTCCACTTT
CDR3: CASSYSRETSPLHF
length: 14
J: TRBJ1-6
D: NA
size: NA
V: TRBV6-5

DNA: TGTGCCAGCAGCTTGGGAGGGGGAGGGATGAACACTGAAGCTTTCTTT
CDR3: CASSLGGGGMNTEAFF
length: 16
J: TRBJ1-1
D: NA
size: NA
V: TRBV5-5

DNA: TGTGCCAGTAGTACAGGGAACACTGAAGCTTTCTTT
CDR3: CASSTGNTEAFF
length: 12
J: TRBJ1-1
D: NA
size: NA
V: TRBV19

DNA: TGCGCCAGCAGCCAAGATGACAGGGCCTATGGCTACACCTTC
CDR3: CASSQDDRAYGYTF
length: 14
J: TRBJ1-2
D: TRBD1
size: NA
V: TRBV4-3

DNA: TGTGCCAGTAGCCAAACAGGGGGTCGATCACCCCTCCACTTT
CDR3: CASSQTGGRSPLHF
length: 14
J: TRBJ1-6
D: TRBD1
size: NA
V: TRBV19

DNA: TGTGCCAGCAGCCAGGGGAGTAGGGGGAGCGAAAAACTGTTTTTT
CDR3: CASSQGSRGSEKLFF
length: 15
J: TRBJ1-4
D: NA
size: NA
V: TRBV7-9

DNA: TGTGCCAGTAGTCCCCAGGGGCTTCAGGAGCAGTACTTC
CDR3: CASSPQGLQEQYF
length: 13
J: TRBJ2-7
D: NA
size: NA
V: TRBV19

DNA: TGTGCCAGCAGCACAACCCAGGGGGCAAGTGGCTACACCTTC
CDR3: CASSTTQGASGYTF
length: 14
J: TRBJ1-2
D: TRBD1
size: NA
V: TRBV7-2

DNA: TGTGCCAGCAGCTTACCCTTACAGAACTCTGGCTACACCTTC
CDR3: CASSLPLQNSGYTF
length: 14
J: TRBJ1-2
D: NA
size: NA
V: TRBV7-2

DNA: TGTGCCAGCAGCTTGGTCGGGACTAGCAGAGTCGAGCAGTACTTC
CDR3: CASSLVGTSRVEQYF
length: 15
J: TRBJ2-7
D: TRBD2
size: NA
V: TRBV5-6

DNA: TGTGCCAGCAACCTAATCGGCCGACAGGGAAGCGGCTACACCTTC
CDR3: CASNLIGRQGSGYTF
length: 15
J: TRBJ1-2
D: TRBD1
size: NA
V: TRBV5-6

DNA: TGTGCCAGCAGCGCCGGGACTTTACAAGAGACCCAGTACTTC
CDR3: CASSAGTLQETQYF
length: 14
J: TRBJ2-5
D: NA
size: NA
V: TRBV2

DNA: TGTGCCAGCAGTTACATAGCGGGGACCGGGGAGCTGTTTTTT
CDR3: CASSYIAGTGELFF
length: 14
J: TRBJ2-2
D: TRBD2
size: NA
V: TRBV6-2/TRBV6-3

DNA: TGTGCCAGCAGTTATGATAGGACAGGTAATGAGCAGTTCTTC
CDR3: CASSYDRTGNEQFF
length: 14
J: TRBJ2-1
D: TRBD1
size: NA
V: TRBV6-2/TRBV6-3

DNA: TGTGCCAGCAGTTCCTGGGACAGGGAGAATGGCTACACCTTC
CDR3: CASSSWDRENGYTF
length: 14
J: TRBJ1-2
D: TRBD1
size: NA
V: TRBV6-5

DNA: TGTGCCAGCACCCCTAACCAAGAGACCCAGTACTTC
CDR3: CASTPNQETQYF
length: 12
J: TRBJ2-5
D: NA
size: NA
V: TRBV3-1/TRBV3-2

DNA: TGTGCCAGCAGCTCATCAGGGGTAACTGAAGCTTTCTTT
CDR3: CASSSSGVTEAFF
length: 13
J: TRBJ1-1
D: NA
size: NA
V: TRBV7-3

DNA: TGCAGTGCTAGTAGTGGCAGGGATTTCGGACAGCCCCAGCATTTT
CDR3: CSASSGRDFGQPQHF
length: 15
J: TRBJ1-5
D: NA
size: NA
V: TRBV20-1

DNA: TGTGCCAGCAGCCCGGGACAGCGAAAATACAACCAAGAGACCCAGTACTTC
CDR3: CASSPGQRKYNQETQYF
length: 17
J: TRBJ2-5
D: TRBD1
size: NA
V: TRBV5-4

DNA: TGTGCCAGCAGCTTGGCGACAGCCACAGATACGCAGTATTTT
CDR3: CASSLATATDTQYF
length: 14
J: TRBJ2-3
D: NA
size: few
V: TRBV5-4

DNA: TGTGCCAGCAGTTCCCCGGAGACAGCCAACTACGAGCAGTACTTC
CDR3: CASSSPETANYEQYF
length: 15
J: TRBJ2-7
D: NA
size: NA
V: TRBV28

DNA: TGTGCCAGCTCACCCGGACAGGGAGGTCAGCCCCAGCATTTT
CDR3: CASSPGQGGQPQHF
length: 14
J: TRBJ1-5
D: TRBD1
size: NA
V: TRBV18

DNA: TGCGCCAGCAGCTTGTTCGGACAGTCACAAGAGACCCAGTACTTC
CDR3: CASSLFGQSQETQYF
length: 15
J: TRBJ2-5
D: NA
size: NA
V: TRBV5-1

DNA: TGTGCCAGCAGCCTAATGAGAAACGAGCAGTACTTC
CDR3: CASSLMRNEQYF
length: 12
J: TRBJ2-7
D: NA
size: NA
V: TRBV12-3/TRBV12-4

DNA: TGTGCCAGTAGTATTGGGACAGGGGGTTTATTGTTTTTT
CDR3: CASSIGTGGLLFF
length: 13
J: TRBJ1-4
D: TRBD1
size: NA
V: TRBV19

DNA: TGTGCCAGCAGCCAAGATTGGCAGAACACTGAAGCTTTCTTT
CDR3: CASSQDWQNTEAFF
length: 14
J: TRBJ1-1
D: NA
size: NA
V: TRBV3-1/TRBV3-2

DNA: TGCGCCAGCAGCCAAGGTCTTGCCAGCGCGAACACCGGGGAGCTGTTTTTT
CDR3: CASSQGLASANTGELFF
length: 17
J: TRBJ2-2
D: NA
size: NA
V: TRBV4-3

DNA: TGTGCCAGCAGCACGGGACTGCAAGAGACCCAGTACTTC
CDR3: CASSTGLQETQYF
length: 13
J: TRBJ2-5
D: NA
size: NA
V: TRBV7-8

DNA: TGTGCCAGCAGCGCCGACCCCGGGACAGGCTATGGCTACACCTTC
CDR3: CASSADPGTGYGYTF
length: 15
J: TRBJ1-2
D: TRBD1
size: NA
V: TRBV9

DNA: TGTGCCAGCAGTGACAGGCCCTCCTACGAGCAGTACTTC
CDR3: CASSDRPSYEQYF
length: 13
J: TRBJ2-7
D: NA
size: once
V: TRBV2

DNA: TGTGCCTGGAGTGTAGATAAACGGAATTCACCCCTCCACTTT
CDR3: CAWSVDKRNSPLHF
length: 14
J: TRBJ1-6
D: NA
size: NA
V: TRBV30

DNA: TGTGCCAGCAGTTTACAGTCGGACACCCGCGCGTCTGGCTACACCTTC
CDR3: CASSLQSDTRASGYTF
length: 16
J: TRBJ1-2
D: NA
size: NA
V: TRBV28

DNA: TGTGCCAGAAGCAACGACATGCGGGCGGGTTTGGATGGCTACACCTTC
CDR3: CARSNDMRAGLDGYTF
length: 16
J: TRBJ1-2
D: NA
size: once
V: TRBV7-5

DNA: TGTGCCAGCAGCATACAGGGGGCGAACACTGAAGCTTTCTTT
CDR3: CASSIQGANTEAFF
length: 14
J: TRBJ1-1
D: TRBD1
size: NA
V: TRBV7-2

DNA: TGCAGCGGCCTAGGACAGGGACCAATGAACACTGAAGCTTTCTTT
CDR3: CSGLGQGPMNTEAFF
length: 15
J: TRBJ1-1
D: TRBD1
size: NA
V: TRBV29-1

DNA: TGTGCCAGCAGTTACGTTGGGGCAAATGAAAAACTGTTTTTT
CDR3: CASSYVGANEKLFF
length: 14
J: TRBJ1-4
D: NA
size: NA
V: TRBV6-2/TRBV6-3

DNA: TGTGCCAGCAGTGTCACGGAGGGTTGGAACACTGAAGCTTTCTTT
CDR3: CASSVTEGWNTEAFF
length: 15
J: TRBJ1-1
D: NA
size: NA
V: TRBV2

DNA: TGCAGCGTAAGTCATCCGACGGGATCCTACGAGCAGTACTTC
CDR3: CSVSHPTGSYEQYF
length: 14
J: TRBJ2-7
D: NA
size: NA
V: TRBV29-1

DNA: TGTGCCAGCAGCGATTCAACGGCAGGGGAAAAACTGTTTTTT
CDR3: CASSDSTAGEKLFF
length: 14
J: TRBJ1-4
D: NA
size: NA
V: TRBV9

DNA: TGTGCCAGCTCTGCGGACTCGAACACTGAAGCTTTCTTT
CDR3: CASSADSNTEAFF
length: 13
J: TRBJ1-1
D: NA
size: NA
V: TRBV18